Listed below are T cell receptor beta chains from one sample, sequenced in a study of blood T cell repertoires in COVID-19. Assay used: immunoSEQ multiplex PCR; TCRdb lists only in-frame clones, some missing. The table shows around 270,000 clones, with roughly 90% occurring only once. Material: peripheral blood. Every receptor here comes from a man aged 35 to 55 with acute or convalescent COVID-19. The CDR3 runs from the conserved cysteine through the conserved F or W. A D gene is named only where the DNA matches it firmly. The size of a clone is reported for some rows only, either as once, few or many, or as a class for expanded clones.

v_call	j_call	clone_size	d_call	cdr3_aa	cdr3_nt
TRBV19	TRBJ1-6	-	-	CASSEGLSYNSPLHF	TGTGCCAGTAGTGAGGGACTTTCCTATAATTCACCCCTCCACTTT
TRBV27	TRBJ2-2	-	-	CASRATGTGIGELFF	TGTGCCAGCAGGGCAACAGGGACGGGAATCGGGGAGCTGTTTTTT
TRBV6-1	TRBJ2-3	-	-	CASSETPRLTQYF	TGTGCCAGCAGTGAAACCCCCAGGTTGACGCAGTATTTT
TRBV6-5	TRBJ1-2	-	TRBD1	CASRGQGIYGYTF	TGTGCCAGCAGGGGACAGGGAATATACGGCTACACCTTC
TRBV5-1	TRBJ1-1	-	TRBD1	CATRQGAIGAEAFF	TGCGCCACGCGACAGGGGGCAATTGGGGCTGAAGCTTTCTTT
TRBV5-1	TRBJ2-1	-	TRBD2	CASSLGLAGDKGAYNEQFF	TGCGCCAGCAGCTTGGGACTAGCGGGGGACAAGGGGGCCTACAATGAGCAGTTCTTC
TRBV7-9	TRBJ2-3	-	TRBD1	CASSWGTGETDTQYF	TGTGCCAGCAGCTGGGGTACAGGGGAAACAGATACGCAGTATTTT
TRBV4-1	TRBJ2-7	-	-	CASSQGSSRWDEQYF	TGCGCCAGCAGCCAAGGGAGCAGCCGATGGGACGAGCAGTACTTC
TRBV5-1	TRBJ1-1	-	TRBD1	CASSLVQGAFEAFF	TGCGCCAGCAGCTTGGTGCAGGGGGCGTTTGAAGCTTTCTTT
TRBV2	TRBJ2-7	-	-	CASSSDSYEQYF	TGTGCCAGCAGTTCCGACAGCTACGAGCAGTACTTC
TRBV10-3	TRBJ1-2	-	TRBD1	CAISVGQGYGYTF	TGTGCCATCAGTGTGGGACAGGGCTATGGCTACACCTTC
TRBV5-1	TRBJ2-3	-	TRBD2	CASSWGLVTDTQYF	TGCGCCAGCAGCTGGGGACTAGTTACAGATACGCAGTATTTT
TRBV7-2	TRBJ2-7	-	-	CASSLVRVGGEQYF	TGTGCCAGCAGCTTAGTTCGTGTCGGGGGCGAGCAGTACTTC
TRBV2	TRBJ1-5	-	-	CASSTGVWQPQHF	TGTGCCAGCAGTACGGGGGTATGGCAGCCCCAGCATTTT
TRBV9	TRBJ2-5	-	-	CASSVGAGSQETQYF	TGTGCCAGCAGCGTAGGGGCGGGGAGTCAAGAGACCCAGTACTTC
TRBV3-1/TRBV3-2	TRBJ1-1	-	TRBD1	CASSQIVGGRGAFF	TGTGCCAGCAGCCAAATAGTGGGTGGCAGGGGGGCTTTCTTT
TRBV5-4	TRBJ1-4	-	TRBD1	CASSLRQGAGGEKLFF	TGTGCCAGCAGCTTACGACAGGGGGCCGGGGGTGAAAAACTGTTTTTT
TRBV5-6	TRBJ2-7	once	TRBD2	CASSPAGPYEQYF	TGTGCCAGCAGCCCAGCGGGGCCCTACGAGCAGTACTTC
TRBV6-5	TRBJ1-2	-	-	CASRGSGYGYTF	TGTGCCTCCCGGGGGAGTGGATATGGCTACACCTTC
TRBV7-2	TRBJ2-1	-	-	CASSISSSSYNEQFF	TGTGCCAGCAGCATCAGTAGCAGCTCCTACAATGAGCAGTTCTTC
TRBV3-1/TRBV3-2	TRBJ1-1	-	TRBD1	CASSQGHRGKTEAFF	TGTGCCAGCAGCCAAGGGCACAGGGGAAAAACTGAAGCTTTCTTT
TRBV27	TRBJ1-2	-	-	CASSLGSNYGYTF	TGTGCCAGCAGTTTAGGCAGTAACTATGGCTACACCTTC
TRBV24-1	TRBJ2-7	-	-	CATSDLHRERDEQYF	TGTGCCACCAGTGATTTGCACAGGGAGCGAGACGAGCAGTACTTC
TRBV6-1	TRBJ1-5	-	TRBD1	CASSEPSTKTGGLNQPQHF	TGTGCCAGCAGTGAACCCTCGACTAAGACAGGGGGCCTAAATCAGCCCCAGCATTTT
TRBV10-1	TRBJ1-3	-	-	CASSESWGGWGNTIYF	TGCGCCAGCAGTGAGTCATGGGGGGGCTGGGGAAACACCATATATTTT
TRBV12-5	TRBJ1-2	-	-	CASGTGLGYGYTF	TGTGCTAGTGGAACAGGGTTGGGCTATGGCTACACCTTC
TRBV3-1/TRBV3-2	TRBJ2-7	-	-	CASSQLSGEQYF	TGTGCCAGCAGCCAATTATCGGGCGAGCAGTACTTC
TRBV11-2	TRBJ2-3	-	TRBD1	CASCQNRGWDTQYF	TGTGCCAGCTGCCAGAACAGGGGTTGGGATACGCAGTATTTT
TRBV30	TRBJ2-1	-	-	CAWSVLGEGHEQFF	TGTGCCTGGAGTGTACTGGGAGAGGGCCATGAGCAGTTCTTC